This is a list of T cell receptor beta chains from one sample in a study of blood T cell repertoires in COVID-19. The data were produced by immunoSEQ multiplex PCR, yet TCRdb's version contains in-frame clones alone and is incomplete. The sample holds about 160,000 clones, 82% seen once. Specimen: peripheral blood. Source of these receptors: a woman of 80 years or more with active or convalescent COVID-19. CDR3s include the opening cysteine and the closing phenylalanine or tryptophan. Fields, in order: D gene, clone size, J gene, V gene, CDR3 DNA, CDR3 protein. A D gene is named only where the DNA matches it firmly. Part of the rows lack a size; the others show once, few, many or a class for expanded clones.

>TRBD2|NA|TRBJ2-2|TRBV9
TGTGCCAGCAGCGTAGTTGGGACTAGCGGGGTGAACACCGGGGAGCTGTTTTTT
CASSVVGTSGVNTGELFF
>TRBD1|few|TRBJ1-2|TRBV29-1
TGCAGCGTTGGTACGGACAGGGGGCGTCTGGGTGGCTACACCTTC
CSVGTDRGRLGGYTF
>TRBD2|few|TRBJ2-7|TRBV28
TGTGCCAGCAGTTTGACTAGCGGGAGCTACGAGCAGTACTTC
CASSLTSGSYEQYF
>TRBD1|NA|TRBJ2-1|TRBV14
TGTGCCAGCACACAGGGGAAACAGGGTCCCTACAATGAGCAGTTCTTC
CASTQGKQGPYNEQFF
>NA|NA|TRBJ2-7|TRBV6-5
TGTGCCAGCAGTACATACTACGAGCAGTACTTC
CASSTYYEQYF
>NA|NA|TRBJ2-3|TRBV5-1
TGCGCCAGCAGCTTGGCGGTTTCAGATACGCAGTATTTT
CASSLAVSDTQYF
>TRBD2|NA|TRBJ2-3|TRBV5-5
TGTGCCAGCAGCTTGGCCGCACTAGCGGGAACAGGGACAGATACGCAGTATTTT
CASSLAALAGTGTDTQYF
>NA|NA|TRBJ2-2|TRBV5-1
TGCGCCAGCAGTGGTAGCGACACCGGGGAGCTGTTTTTT
CASSGSDTGELFF
>NA|NA|TRBJ1-6|TRBV9
TGTGCCAGCAGCGTATCTTATAATTCACCCCTCCACTTT
CASSVSYNSPLHF
>NA|NA|TRBJ1-3|TRBV5-1
TGCGCCAGCAGCTTGGCAGAGAGGCCGAACACCATATATTTT
CASSLAERPNTIYF
>TRBD2|NA|TRBJ2-1|TRBV11-3
TGTGCCAGCAGCTTAGTGTTAGCGGGAGGGGACAATGAGCAGTTCTTC
CASSLVLAGGDNEQFF
>NA|NA|TRBJ1-2|TRBV7-9
TGTGCCAGCAGGCAAGGGGCAGGGTACGGTGGCTACACCTTC
CASRQGAGYGGYTF
>NA|few|TRBJ1-3|TRBV10-3
TGTGCCATCAGATTCGACGGGGGGTTCTCTGGAAACACCATATATTTT
CAIRFDGGFSGNTIYF
>NA|NA|TRBJ1-1|TRBV7-3
TGTGCCAGCGGATCAGGGAACACTGAAGCTTTCTTT
CASGSGNTEAFF
>NA|NA|TRBJ2-4|TRBV7-8
TGTGCCAGCAGTCCTTCTGGGAGCACGGCCAAAAACATTCAGTACTTC
CASSPSGSTAKNIQYF
>NA|once|TRBJ1-4|TRBV2
TGTGCCAGCAGGGGACTTGCAACTAATGAAAAACTGTTTTTT
CASRGLATNEKLFF
>NA|NA|TRBJ2-7|TRBV6-5
TGTGCCAGCACCAGGGGCCCCTCCTACGAGCAGTACTTC
CASTRGPSYEQYF
>NA|NA|TRBJ2-1|TRBV7-2
TGTGCCAGCAGCTTAGCAGGGGGGGCCTACAATGAGCAGTTCTTC
CASSLAGGAYNEQFF
>NA|NA|TRBJ2-7|TRBV5-1
TGCGCCAGCAGCTTGGCTAGCAGCACCTACGAGCAGTACTTC
CASSLASSTYEQYF
>NA|NA|TRBJ2-1|TRBV7-2
TGTGCCAGCAGCTCGGCAGCGTACAATGAGCAGTTCTTC
CASSSAAYNEQFF
>TRBD1|NA|TRBJ1-2|TRBV5-6
TGTGCCAGCAGCTTGTGGCCGGGACAGGCCTATGGCTACACCTTC
CASSLWPGQAYGYTF
>NA|NA|TRBJ2-1|TRBV5-1
TGCGCCAGCAGCTCCACCCGTAGCTCCGGGGAGGAGCAGTTCTTC
CASSSTRSSGEEQFF
>TRBD1|NA|TRBJ1-2|TRBV6-5
TGTGCCAGCAGCCCCGCCGGACAGGGAGGCGGCTACACCTTC
CASSPAGQGGGYTF
>NA|NA|TRBJ2-1|TRBV24-1
TGTGCCACCAGTGCCACTATCCTGAGCTCCTACAATGAGCAGTTCTTC
CATSATILSSYNEQFF
>TRBD1|NA|TRBJ1-2|TRBV28
TGTGCCAGCAGTTTTGTCGGGACAGGGGTCGGCTACACCTTC
CASSFVGTGVGYTF
>NA|NA|TRBJ2-1|TRBV7-6
TGTGCCAGCAGGGGTTTAGCGGGACAGTGGGGTGAGCAGTTCTTC
CASRGLAGQWGEQFF